This paragraph covers one T cell receptor (beta chain) sequence. The record originates from a study of blood T cell repertoires in COVID-19. Turning to the study itself: Sample material is recorded as cDNA or gDNA derived from T cells, B-cell-depleted T cells, or PBMCs.

Method: immunoSEQ multiplex PCR; TCRdb's copy keeps in-frame clones and lacks some. The sample has about 200,000 clones, just over 85% seen once. CDR1 and CDR2 (germline): SEHNR, FQNEAQ (reference sequence). The CDR3 sequence is 18 residues long. The V end was cut by 1 base, the J end by 4 bases, with 19 bases between. The sequencing input was peripheral blood. The TCR originated in a man between 50 and 59 years old with acute or convalescent COVID-19. This sequence joins TRBV7-9 and TRBJ2-2; the D gene is possibly TRBD2 (6 bases). For the CDR3, the DNA is TGTGCCAGCAGCTTAGGTGCCGGGAGCAGGGAGCGCACCGGGGAGCTGTTTTTT. Translated, it gives CASSLGAGSRERTGELFF.